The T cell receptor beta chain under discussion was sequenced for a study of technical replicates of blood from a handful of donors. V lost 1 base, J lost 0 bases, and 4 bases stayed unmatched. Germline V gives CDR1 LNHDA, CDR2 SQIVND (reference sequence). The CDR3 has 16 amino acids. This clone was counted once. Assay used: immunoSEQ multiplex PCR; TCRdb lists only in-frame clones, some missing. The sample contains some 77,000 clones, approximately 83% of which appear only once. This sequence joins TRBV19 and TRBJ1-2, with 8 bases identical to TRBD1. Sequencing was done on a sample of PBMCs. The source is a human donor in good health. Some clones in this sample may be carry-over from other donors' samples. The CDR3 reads CASSIAGQGPNYGYTF. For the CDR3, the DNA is TGTGCCAGTAGTATAGCCGGACAGGGACCTAACTATGGCTACACCTTC. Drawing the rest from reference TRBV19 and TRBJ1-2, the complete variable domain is DGGITQSPKYLFRKEGQNVTLSCEQNLNHDAMYWYRQDPGQGLRLIYYSQIVNDFQKGDIAEGYSVSREKKESFPLTVTSAQKNPTAFYLCASSIAGQGPNYGYTFGSGTRLTVV.